What follows are 12 T cell receptor beta chains derived from one specimen sequenced in a study of long-term antiretroviral therapy in people with HIV. The assay, immunoSEQ v3.0, was run at survey level. TCRdb's copy holds only in-frame clones and misses some; the assay was immunoSEQ multiplex PCR. Of 25,000 to 35,000 clones listed, roughly 79% are singletons. Sequences were derived from unsorted PBMCs, sampled 3.1 years after starting antiretroviral therapy. The origin of the receptors is a woman aged 50 to 65 with HIV.

This clone was seen only a few times. The chain is built from TRBV5-4 and TRBJ1-1, with D perhaps matching TRBD1 (6 bases). Trimming took 2 bases from V and 1 from J, leaving 9 bases between them. This CDR3 contains 14 residues. Germline CDR1 reads SGHNT; CDR2 reads YYREEE (reference sequence). The CDR3 protein is CASSFGGRNTEAFF. The DNA for the CDR3 is TGTGCCAGCAGCTTCGGGGGCCGGAACACTGAAGCTTTCTTT.

This sequence joins TRBV25-1 and TRBJ1-3; TRBD1 is a possible D gene (6 bases). The germline V gene encodes CDR1 MGHDK and CDR2 SYGVNS. V was pared by 4 bases and J by 2 bases, with 9 bases between. CDR3 length: 14 amino acids. The DNA of the CDR3 is TGTGCCAGCAGTGCGGGGGGCGCTGGAAACACCATATATTTT. Translation: CASSAGGAGNTIYF.

The genes are TRBV2 and TRBJ2-5; D tentatively reads TRBD1 or TRBD2 (5 bases each). This CDR3 has 15 residues. Between the trimmed V and J ends, which lost 2 bases and 2 bases, there was a span of 12 bases. The germline V gene has CDR1 SNHLY and CDR2 FYNNEI. The CDR3, as DNA: TGTGCCAGCAGTGAATCCCGAGGGGAGCAAGAGACCCAGTACTTC. Its protein is CASSESRGEQETQYF.

The chain joins TRBV5-8 to TRBJ2-5; perhaps TRBD1 as D (5 bases). V lost 4 bases and J lost 4, with 11 bases in between. There are 13 residues in the CDR3. Germline CDR1 and CDR2: SGHTS and YDEGEE. Here the CDR3 reads CASSPRVSETQYF. The CDR3 DNA is TGTGCCAGCAGCCCCAGGGTTTCAGAGACCCAGTACTTC.

The V and J genes are TRBV18 and TRBJ2-1; D could derive from TRBD1 or TRBD2 (6 bases each). V was pared by 4 bases and J by 7 bases, with 14 bases between. This CDR3 is built from 14 residues. Per germline, CDR1 KGHSH and CDR2 LQKENI. The CDR3 sequence: CASSRQRGENEQFF. CDR3 nucleotides: TGTGCCAGCTCACGTCAGAGGGGGGAGAATGAGCAGTTCTTC.

This rearrangement joins TRBV5-1 to TRBJ2-5, with 10 bases matching TRBD2. The CDR3 runs 18 residues. Germline trimming cut 0 bases from V and 1 base from J; bases unmatched to any gene: 9. Looked up from germline, CDR1 is SGHRS and CDR2 is YFSETQ. As DNA, the CDR3 is TGCGCCAGCAGCTTGGGATATCTAGGACTAGCGGTCCAAGAGACCCAGTACTTC. Its translation is CASSLGYLGLAVQETQYF.

Only a few counts were recorded for this clone. This sequence joins TRBV10-1 and TRBJ1-1; 7 bases align to TRBD1. Per the germline V gene, CDR1 is WNHNN and CDR2 is SYGVQD (reference sequence). The CDR3 runs 14 residues. Unmatched junction bases numbered 9, after V lost 9 bases and J lost 2 bases. CDR3 amino acids: CASSPDRVNTEAFF. Here the CDR3 DNA reads TGCGCCAGTTCCCCTGACAGGGTCAACACTGAAGCTTTCTTT.

The gene calls are TRBV4-1 and TRBJ1-4; 9 nucleotides match TRBD1. CDR1 is MGHRA, CDR2 YSYEKL, per germline. After removal of 5 bases from V and 10 bases from J, the junction contained 5 bases not matched to a gene. This CDR3 has 13 residues. CDR3 DNA sequence: TGCGCCAGCAGCGGGGACAGGGCTTTAAAACTGTTTTTT. It encodes CASSGDRALKLFF.

The gene calls are TRBV30 and TRBJ2-3, with D possibly matching TRBD2 (5 bases). The CDR3 contains 15 residues. The germline gives CDR1 GTSNPN, CDR2 SVGIG (reference sequence). V was pared by 3 bases and J by 5 bases, with 18 bases between. The CDR3 region is CAWSHYLVRGDTQYF. The CDR3 bases are TGTGCCTGGAGCCACTACCTGGTTCGGGGAGATACGCAGTATTTT.

The V gene is TRBV4-2, the J gene TRBJ2-3; 9 positions match TRBD2. The CDR3 covers 17 residues. Germline V gives CDR1 LGHNA, CDR2 YNFKEQ. Germline trimming cut 1 base from V and 2 bases from J; bases unmatched to any gene: 7. CDR3 residues: CASSQGSSGASTDTQYF. CDR3 sequence (DNA): TGTGCCAGCAGCCAAGGGTCTAGCGGGGCCTCCACAGATACGCAGTATTTT.

This clone was seen only a few times. This rearrangement joins TRBV2 to TRBJ1-5, with no clear D. V was cut by 3 bases and J by 2 bases, with 8 bases left in between. Per the germline V gene, CDR1 is SNHLY and CDR2 is FYNNEI. This CDR3 spans 14 amino acids. Here the CDR3 DNA reads TGTGCCAGCAGTGACGACGGCGGCAATCAGCCCCAGCATTTT. This sequence encodes CASSDDGGNQPQHF. Combining the CDR3 with reference TRBV2 and TRBJ1-5 gives the whole variable domain EPEVTQTPSHQVTQMGQEVILRCVPISNHLYFYWYRQILGQKVEFLVSFYNNEISEKSEIFDDQFSVERPDGSNFTLKIRSTKLEDSAMYFCASSDDGGNQPQHFGDGTRLSIL.

Turning to this clone: Other DNA sequences in this specimen translate into the identical CDR3. V usage is TRBV5-1 and J usage is TRBJ1-2, with 9 bases that match TRBD1. Per the germline V gene, CDR1 is SGHRS and CDR2 is YFSETQ. Losses at the gene ends were 5 bases for V and 2 bases for J; bases not matched to a gene: 4. The CDR3 runs to 14 residues. In DNA form, the CDR3 reads TGCGCCAGCAGTCCTGGACAGGGGAACTATGGCTACACCTTC. The encoded protein is CASSPGQGNYGYTF.